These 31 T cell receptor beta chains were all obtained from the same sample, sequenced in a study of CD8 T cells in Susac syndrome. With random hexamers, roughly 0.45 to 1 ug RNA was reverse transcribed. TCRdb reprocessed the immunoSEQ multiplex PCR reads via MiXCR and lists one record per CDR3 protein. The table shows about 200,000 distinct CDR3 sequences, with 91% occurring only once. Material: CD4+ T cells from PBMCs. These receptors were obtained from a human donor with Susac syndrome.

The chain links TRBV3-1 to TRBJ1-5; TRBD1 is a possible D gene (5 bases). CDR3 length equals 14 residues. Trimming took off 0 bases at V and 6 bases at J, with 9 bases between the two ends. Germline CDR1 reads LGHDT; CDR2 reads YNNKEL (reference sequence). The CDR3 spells CASSQDRVSQPQHF. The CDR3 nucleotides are TGTGCCAGCAGCCAAGACAGGGTGAGTCAGCCCCAGCATTTT.

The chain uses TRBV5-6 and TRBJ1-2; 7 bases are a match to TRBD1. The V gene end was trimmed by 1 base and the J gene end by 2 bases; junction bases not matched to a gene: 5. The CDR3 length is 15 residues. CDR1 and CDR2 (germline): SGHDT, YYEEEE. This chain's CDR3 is CASSLFDRANYGYTF. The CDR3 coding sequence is TGTGCCAGCAGCTTGTTCGACAGGGCCAACTATGGCTACACCTTC.

The CDR3: CAWTPGASGPQTQFF. Here the CDR3 DNA reads TGTGCCTGGACCCCTGGGGCTAGCGGGCCTCAAACGCAGTTCTTC. The V call is TRBV30, the J call TRBJ2-1; 8 bases match TRBD2. Looked up from germline, CDR1 is GTSNPN and CDR2 is SVGIG (reference sequence). The V and J ends lost 4 bases and 12 bases, in that order; junction bases with no gene match: 17. This CDR3 comprises 15 residues.

For the CDR3, the DNA is TGTGCCAGTAGCTCTTCTAGGTATGAGCAGTTCTTC. This sequence encodes CASSSSRYEQFF. The gene calls are TRBV19 and TRBJ2-1; D gene ambiguous. Germline V lookup: CDR1 LNHDA, CDR2 SQIVND (reference sequence). CDR3 length: 12 residues. The V end was cut by 6 bases, the J end by 8 bases, with 11 bases between.

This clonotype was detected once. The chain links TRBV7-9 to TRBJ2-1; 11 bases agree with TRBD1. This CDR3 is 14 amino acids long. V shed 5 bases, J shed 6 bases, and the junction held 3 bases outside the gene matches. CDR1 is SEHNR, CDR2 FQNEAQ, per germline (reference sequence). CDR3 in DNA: TGTGCCAGCAGCCTGGGACAGGGGGGCAATGAGCAGTTCTTC. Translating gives CASSLGQGGNEQFF.

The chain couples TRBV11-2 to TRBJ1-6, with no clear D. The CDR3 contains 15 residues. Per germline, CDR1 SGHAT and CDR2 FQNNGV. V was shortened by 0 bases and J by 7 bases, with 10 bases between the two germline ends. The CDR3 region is CASSLEPGINSPLHF. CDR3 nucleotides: TGTGCCAGCAGCTTAGAGCCGGGGATCAATTCACCCCTCCACTTT. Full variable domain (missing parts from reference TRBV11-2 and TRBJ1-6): EAGVAQSPRYKIIEKRQSVAFWCNPISGHATLYWYQQILGQGPKLLIQFQNNGVVDDSQLPKDRFSAERLKGVDSTLKIQPAKLEDSAVYLCASSLEPGINSPLHFGNGTRLTVT.

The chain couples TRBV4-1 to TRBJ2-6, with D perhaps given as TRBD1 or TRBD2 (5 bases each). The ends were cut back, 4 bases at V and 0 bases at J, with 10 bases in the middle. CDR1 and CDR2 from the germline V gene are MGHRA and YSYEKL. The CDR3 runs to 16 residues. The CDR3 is CASSRERGSGANVLTF. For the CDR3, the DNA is TGCGCCAGCAGCCGTGAGAGGGGCTCTGGGGCCAACGTCCTGACTTTC.

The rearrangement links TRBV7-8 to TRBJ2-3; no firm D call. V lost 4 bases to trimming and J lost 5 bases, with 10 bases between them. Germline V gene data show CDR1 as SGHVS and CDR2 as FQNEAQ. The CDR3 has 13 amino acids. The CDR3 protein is CASSSLLGDTQYF. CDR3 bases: TGTGCCAGCAGCTCCCTCTTGGGAGATACGCAGTATTTT.

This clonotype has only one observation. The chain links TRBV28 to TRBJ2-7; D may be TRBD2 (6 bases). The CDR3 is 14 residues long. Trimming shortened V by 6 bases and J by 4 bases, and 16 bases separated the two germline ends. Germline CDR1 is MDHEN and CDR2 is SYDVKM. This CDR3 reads CASRAGGARYEQYF. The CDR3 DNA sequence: TGTGCCAGCAGGGCCGGCGGGGCGCGGTACGAGCAGTACTTC.

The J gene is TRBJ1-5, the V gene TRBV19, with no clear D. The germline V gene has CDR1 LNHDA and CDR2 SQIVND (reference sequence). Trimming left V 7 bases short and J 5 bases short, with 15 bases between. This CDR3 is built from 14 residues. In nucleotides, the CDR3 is TGTGCCAGTAACTTAGCGGAATATGATCAGCCCCAGCATTTT. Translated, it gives CASNLAEYDQPQHF.

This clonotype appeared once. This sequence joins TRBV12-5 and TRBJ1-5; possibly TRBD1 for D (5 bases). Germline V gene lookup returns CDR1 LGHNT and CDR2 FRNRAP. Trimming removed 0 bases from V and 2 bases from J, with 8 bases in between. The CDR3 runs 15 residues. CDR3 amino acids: CASGLVPGRNQPQHF. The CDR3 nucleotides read TGTGCTAGTGGTTTGGTACCGGGGCGCAATCAGCCCCAGCATTTT.

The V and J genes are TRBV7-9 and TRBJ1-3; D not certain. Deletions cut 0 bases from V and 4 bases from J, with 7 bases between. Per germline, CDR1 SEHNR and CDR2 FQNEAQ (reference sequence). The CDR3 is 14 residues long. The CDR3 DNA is TGTGCCAGCAGCTTAGCTACTGGGGGAAACACCATATATTTT. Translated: CASSLATGGNTIYF.

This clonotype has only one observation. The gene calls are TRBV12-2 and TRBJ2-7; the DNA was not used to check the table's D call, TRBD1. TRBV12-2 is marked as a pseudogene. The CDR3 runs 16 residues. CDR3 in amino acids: CASRLEGTGATYEQYF. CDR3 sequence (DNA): TGTGCAAGTCGCTTAGAAGGGACAGGGGCCACCTACGAGCAGTACTTC.

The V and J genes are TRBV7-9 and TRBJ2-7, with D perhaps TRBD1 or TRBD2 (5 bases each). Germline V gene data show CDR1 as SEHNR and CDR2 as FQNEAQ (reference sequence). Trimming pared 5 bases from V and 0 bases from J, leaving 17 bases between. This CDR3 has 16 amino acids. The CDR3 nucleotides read TGTGCCAGCAGCCAAATACTTTGGGGGAGCTCCTACGAGCAGTACTTC. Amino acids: CASSQILWGSSYEQYF.

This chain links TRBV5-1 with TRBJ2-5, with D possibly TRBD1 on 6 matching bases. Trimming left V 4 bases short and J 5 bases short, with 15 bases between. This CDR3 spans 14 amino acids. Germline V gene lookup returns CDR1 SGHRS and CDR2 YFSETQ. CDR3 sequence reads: CASSPRGEGETQYF. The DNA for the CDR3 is TGCGCCAGCAGCCCCAGGGGAGAGGGGGAGACCCAGTACTTC.

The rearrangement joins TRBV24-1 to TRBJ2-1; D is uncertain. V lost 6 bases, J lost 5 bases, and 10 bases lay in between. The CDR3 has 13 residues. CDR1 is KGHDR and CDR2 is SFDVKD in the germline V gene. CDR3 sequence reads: CATSYAANNEQFF. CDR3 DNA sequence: TGTGCCACCAGTTATGCAGCCAACAATGAGCAGTTCTTC.

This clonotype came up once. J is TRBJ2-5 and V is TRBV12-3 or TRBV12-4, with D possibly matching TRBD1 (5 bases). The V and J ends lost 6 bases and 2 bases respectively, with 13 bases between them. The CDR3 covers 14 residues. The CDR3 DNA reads TGTGCCAGCAGCAAAACGCGACAGCAAGAGACCCAGTACTTC. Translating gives CASSKTRQQETQYF.

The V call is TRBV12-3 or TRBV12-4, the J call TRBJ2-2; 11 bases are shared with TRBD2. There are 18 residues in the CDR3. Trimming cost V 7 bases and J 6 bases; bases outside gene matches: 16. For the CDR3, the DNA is TGTGCCAGCACTTCCTACCTAGCGGGAGGTAAAGCCGCCGGGGAGCTGTTTTTT. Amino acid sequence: CASTSYLAGGKAAGELFF.

CDR3 DNA sequence: TGTGCCAGCAGCCCGGGCATGTATGGAAACACCATATATTTT. Encoded protein: CASSPGMYGNTIYF. This chain links TRBV7-2 with TRBJ1-3, with D unresolved. Germline CDR1 SGHTA, CDR2 FQGNSA. V was cut by 5 bases and J by 3 bases, with 11 bases left in between. The CDR3 is made up of 14 amino acids.

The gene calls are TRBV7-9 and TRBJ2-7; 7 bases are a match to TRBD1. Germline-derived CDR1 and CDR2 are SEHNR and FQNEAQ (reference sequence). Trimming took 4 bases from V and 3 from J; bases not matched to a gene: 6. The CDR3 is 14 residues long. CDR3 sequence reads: CASSSQTGSYEQYF. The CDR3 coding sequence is TGTGCCAGCAGCTCCCAGACAGGGAGCTACGAGCAGTACTTC.

The CDR3 sequence: CASSLAYGPSTDTQYF. The CDR3 DNA is TGTGCCAGCAGCTTAGCGTACGGGCCTAGCACAGATACGCAGTATTTT. The rearrangement uses TRBV7-9 and TRBJ2-3; D is undetermined. CDR3 length equals 16 residues. Germline CDR1 SEHNR, CDR2 FQNEAQ (reference sequence). V gave up 0 bases and J gave up 0 bases, with 10 bases separating them.

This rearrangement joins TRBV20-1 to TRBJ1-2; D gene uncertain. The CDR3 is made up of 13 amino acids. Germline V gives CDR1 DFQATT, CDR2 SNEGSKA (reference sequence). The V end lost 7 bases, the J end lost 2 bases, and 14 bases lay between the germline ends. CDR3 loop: CSVVETENYGYTF. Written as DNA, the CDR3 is TGCAGTGTGGTCGAGACGGAAAACTATGGCTACACCTTC.

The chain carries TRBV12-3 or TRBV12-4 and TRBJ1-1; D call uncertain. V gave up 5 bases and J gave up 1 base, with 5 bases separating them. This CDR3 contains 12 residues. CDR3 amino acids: CASSHPNTEAFF. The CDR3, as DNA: TGTGCCAGCAGTCACCCGAACACTGAAGCTTTCTTT.

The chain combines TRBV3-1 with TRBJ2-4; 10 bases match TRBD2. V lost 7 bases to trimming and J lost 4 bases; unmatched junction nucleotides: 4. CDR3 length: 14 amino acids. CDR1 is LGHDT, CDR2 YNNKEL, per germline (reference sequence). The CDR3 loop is CASKKREGKNIQYF. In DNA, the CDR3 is TGTGCCAGCAAGAAGCGGGAGGGGAAAAACATTCAGTACTTC.

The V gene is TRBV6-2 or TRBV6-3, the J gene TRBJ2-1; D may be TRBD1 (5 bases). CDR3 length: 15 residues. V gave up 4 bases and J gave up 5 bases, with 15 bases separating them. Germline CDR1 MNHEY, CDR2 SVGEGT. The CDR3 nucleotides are TGTGCCAGCAGTTCTCAGGGTTCAGTAAACAATGAGCAGTTCTTC. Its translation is CASSSQGSVNNEQFF.

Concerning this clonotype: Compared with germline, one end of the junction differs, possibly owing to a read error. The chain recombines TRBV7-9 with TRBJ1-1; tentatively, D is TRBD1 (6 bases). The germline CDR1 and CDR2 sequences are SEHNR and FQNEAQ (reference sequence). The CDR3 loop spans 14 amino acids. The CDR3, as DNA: TGTGCCAGCACCTTACAAGGGGGTAACACTGAAGCTTTCTTT. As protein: CASTLQGGNTEAFF.

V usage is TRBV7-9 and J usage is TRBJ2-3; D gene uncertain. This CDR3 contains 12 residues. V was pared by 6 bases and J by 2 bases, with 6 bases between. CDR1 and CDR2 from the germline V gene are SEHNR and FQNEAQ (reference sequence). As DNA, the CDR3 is TGTGCCAGCAGTCCCTTCACAGATACGCAGTATTTT. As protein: CASSPFTDTQYF.

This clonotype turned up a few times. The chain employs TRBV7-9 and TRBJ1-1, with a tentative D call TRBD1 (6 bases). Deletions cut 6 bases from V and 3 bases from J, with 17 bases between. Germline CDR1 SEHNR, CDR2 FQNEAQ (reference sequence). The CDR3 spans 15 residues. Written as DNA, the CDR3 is TGTGCCAGCAGTTTCGGGGTTGGGGGCGACACTGAAGCTTTCTTT. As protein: CASSFGVGGDTEAFF. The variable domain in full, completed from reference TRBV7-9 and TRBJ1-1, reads DTGVSQNPRHKITKRGQNVTFRCDPISEHNRLYWYRQTLGQGPEFLTYFQNEAQLEKSRLLSDRFSAERPKGSFSTLEIQRTEQGDSAMYLCASSFGVGGDTEAFFGQGTRLTVV.

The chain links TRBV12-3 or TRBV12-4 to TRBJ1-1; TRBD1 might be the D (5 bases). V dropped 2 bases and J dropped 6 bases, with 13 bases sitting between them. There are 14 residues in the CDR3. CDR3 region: CASSLLGGEAEAFF. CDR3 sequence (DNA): TGTGCCAGCAGTTTATTGGGGGGTGAGGCTGAAGCTTTCTTT.

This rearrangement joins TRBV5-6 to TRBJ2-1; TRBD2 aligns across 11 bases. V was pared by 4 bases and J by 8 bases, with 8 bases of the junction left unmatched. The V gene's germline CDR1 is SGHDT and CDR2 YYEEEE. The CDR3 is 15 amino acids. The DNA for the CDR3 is TGTGCCAGCAGCCTGGGACTAGCGGCGTCGGATGAGCAGTTCTTC. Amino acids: CASSLGLAASDEQFF.

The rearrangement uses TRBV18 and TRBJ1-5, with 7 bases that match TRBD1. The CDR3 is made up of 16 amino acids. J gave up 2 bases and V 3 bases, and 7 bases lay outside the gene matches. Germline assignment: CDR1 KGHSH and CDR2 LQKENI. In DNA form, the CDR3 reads TGTGCCAGCTCACCCCAAGGGACAGTCCGCAATCAGCCCCAGCATTTT. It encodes CASSPQGTVRNQPQHF.